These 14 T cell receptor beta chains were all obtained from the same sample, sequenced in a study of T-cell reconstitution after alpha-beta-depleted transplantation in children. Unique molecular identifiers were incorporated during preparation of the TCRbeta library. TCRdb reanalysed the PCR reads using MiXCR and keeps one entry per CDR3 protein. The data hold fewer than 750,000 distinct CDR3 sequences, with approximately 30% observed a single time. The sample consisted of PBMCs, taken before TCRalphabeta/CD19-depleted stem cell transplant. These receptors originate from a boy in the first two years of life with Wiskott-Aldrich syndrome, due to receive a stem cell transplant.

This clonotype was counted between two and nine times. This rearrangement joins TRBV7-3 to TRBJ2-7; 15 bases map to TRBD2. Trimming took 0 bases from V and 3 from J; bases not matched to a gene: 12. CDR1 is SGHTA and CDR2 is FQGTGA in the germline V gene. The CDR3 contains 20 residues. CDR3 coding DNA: TGTGCCAGCAGCTTAACGGGTGGGGCCACGGGACTAGCGGGAGGCTACGAGCAGTACTTC. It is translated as CASSLTGGATGLAGGYEQYF.

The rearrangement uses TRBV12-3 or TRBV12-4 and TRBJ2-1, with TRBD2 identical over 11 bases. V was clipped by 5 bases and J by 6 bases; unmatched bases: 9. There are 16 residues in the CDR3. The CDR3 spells CASSHALAGVRNEQFF. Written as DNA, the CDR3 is TGTGCCAGCAGTCACGCACTAGCGGGAGTGCGCAATGAGCAGTTCTTC.

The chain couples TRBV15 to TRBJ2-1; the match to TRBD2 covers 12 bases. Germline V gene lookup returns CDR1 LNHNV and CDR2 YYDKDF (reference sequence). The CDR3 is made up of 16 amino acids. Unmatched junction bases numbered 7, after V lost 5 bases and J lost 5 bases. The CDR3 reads CATSSPSGRGNNEQFF. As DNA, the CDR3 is TGTGCCACCAGCTCACCTAGCGGGAGGGGCAACAATGAGCAGTTCTTC.

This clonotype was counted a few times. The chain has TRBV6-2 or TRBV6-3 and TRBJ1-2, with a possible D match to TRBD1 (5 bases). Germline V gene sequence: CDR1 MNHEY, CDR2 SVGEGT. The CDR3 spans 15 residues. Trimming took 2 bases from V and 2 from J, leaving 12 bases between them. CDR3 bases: TGTGCCAGCAGTTACAGGGGCCCCCCCAACTATGGCTACACCTTC. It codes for CASSYRGPPNYGYTF.

The CDR3, as DNA: TGTGCCAGCTCACAACTTGACAGGGGTCCATACGAGCAGTACTTC. It codes for CASSQLDRGPYEQYF. This chain links TRBV18 with TRBJ2-7; 8 bases map to TRBD1. The CDR3 totals 15 residues. Germline V gives CDR1 KGHSH, CDR2 LQKENI. V shed 4 bases and J 4 bases; nucleotides not matched to a gene: 9.

CDR3 loop: CSARDLGLAGGRETQYF. The DNA of the CDR3 is TGCAGTGCTAGAGATCTGGGACTAGCGGGAGGAAGAGAGACCCAGTACTTC. The V and J genes are TRBV20-1 and TRBJ2-5, with TRBD2 identical over 15 bases. The CDR3 has 17 amino acids. V was clipped by 0 bases and J by 4 bases; unmatched bases: 6. Germline loops: CDR1 DFQATT, CDR2 SNEGSKA (reference sequence).

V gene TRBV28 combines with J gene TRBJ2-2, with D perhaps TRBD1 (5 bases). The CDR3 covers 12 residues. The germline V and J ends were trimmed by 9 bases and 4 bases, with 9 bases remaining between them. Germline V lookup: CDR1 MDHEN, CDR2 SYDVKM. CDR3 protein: CASTGSTGELFF. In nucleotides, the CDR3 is TGTGCCAGTACAGGATCCACCGGGGAGCTGTTTTTT.

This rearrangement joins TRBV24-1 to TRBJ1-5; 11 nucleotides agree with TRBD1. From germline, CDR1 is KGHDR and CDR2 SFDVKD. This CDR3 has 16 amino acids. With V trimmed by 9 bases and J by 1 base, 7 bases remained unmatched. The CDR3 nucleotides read TGTGCCACCTGGGGGACAGGGGGACGAAGCAATCAGCCCCAGCATTTT. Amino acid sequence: CATWGTGGRSNQPQHF.

Here the CDR3 DNA reads TGCAGTGCTAGAGATGCCCGAGGCGGTGAAAAACTGTTTTTT. Translated: CSARDARGGEKLFF. The genes are TRBV20-1 and TRBJ1-4, with D unresolved. In germline, CDR1 is DFQATT, CDR2 SNEGSKA (reference sequence). This CDR3 has 14 amino acids. V lost 0 bases, J lost 7 bases, and 12 bases lay in between.

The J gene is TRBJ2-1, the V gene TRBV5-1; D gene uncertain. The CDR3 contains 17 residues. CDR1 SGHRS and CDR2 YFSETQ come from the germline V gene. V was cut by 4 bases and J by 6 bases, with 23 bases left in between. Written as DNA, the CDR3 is TGCGCCAGCAGCGTAGGATTGAGGCCCCTCCCGTTCAATGAGCAGTTCTTC. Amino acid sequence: CASSVGLRPLPFNEQFF.

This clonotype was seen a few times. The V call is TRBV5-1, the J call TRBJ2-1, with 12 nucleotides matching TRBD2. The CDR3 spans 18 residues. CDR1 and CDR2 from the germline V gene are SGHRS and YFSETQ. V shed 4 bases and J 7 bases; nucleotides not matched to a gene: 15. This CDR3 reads CASSPASGRAYLGNEQFF. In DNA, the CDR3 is TGCGCCAGCAGCCCCGCTAGCGGGAGGGCCTACCTTGGTAATGAGCAGTTCTTC.

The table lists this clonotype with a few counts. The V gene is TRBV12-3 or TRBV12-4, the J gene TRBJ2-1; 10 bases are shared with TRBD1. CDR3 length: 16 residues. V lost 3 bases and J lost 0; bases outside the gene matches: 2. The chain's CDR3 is CASSFGTGVSYNEQFF. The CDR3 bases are TGTGCCAGCAGTTTTGGGACAGGGGTCTCCTACAATGAGCAGTTCTTC.

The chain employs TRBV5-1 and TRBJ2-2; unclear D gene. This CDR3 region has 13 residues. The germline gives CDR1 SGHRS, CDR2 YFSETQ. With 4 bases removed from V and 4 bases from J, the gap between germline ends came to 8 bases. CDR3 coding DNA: TGCGCCAGCAGCGACGGTGGCACCGGGGAGCTGTTTTTT. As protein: CASSDGGTGELFF.

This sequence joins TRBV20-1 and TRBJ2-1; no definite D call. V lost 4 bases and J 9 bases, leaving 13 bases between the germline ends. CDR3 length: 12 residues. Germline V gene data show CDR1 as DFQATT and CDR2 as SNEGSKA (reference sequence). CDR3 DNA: TGCAGTGCTACGCAACTAACCGCTGAGCAGTTCTTC. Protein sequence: CSATQLTAEQFF.